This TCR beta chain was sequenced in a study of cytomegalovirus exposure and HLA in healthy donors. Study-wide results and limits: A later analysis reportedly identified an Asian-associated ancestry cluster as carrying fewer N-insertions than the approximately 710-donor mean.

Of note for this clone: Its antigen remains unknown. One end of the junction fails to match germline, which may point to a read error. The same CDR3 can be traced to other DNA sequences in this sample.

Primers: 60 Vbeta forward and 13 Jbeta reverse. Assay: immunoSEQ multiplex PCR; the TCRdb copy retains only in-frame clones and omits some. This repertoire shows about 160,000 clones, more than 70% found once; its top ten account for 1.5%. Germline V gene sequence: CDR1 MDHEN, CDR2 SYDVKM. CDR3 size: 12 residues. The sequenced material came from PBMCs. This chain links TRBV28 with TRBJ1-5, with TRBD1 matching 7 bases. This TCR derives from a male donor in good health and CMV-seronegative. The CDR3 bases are TGTGCCAGCAGAGGGGGCTATCAGCCTCAGCATTTT. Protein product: CASRGGYQPQHF.